These 5 T cell receptor beta chains were all obtained from the same sample, sequenced in a study of blood T cell repertoires in COVID-19. The data were produced by immunoSEQ multiplex PCR, yet TCRdb's version contains in-frame clones alone and is incomplete. Among more than 200,000 clones listed, 82% were seen once. Sequencing was carried out using peripheral blood. The source is a woman older than 75 with active or convalescent COVID-19.

V gene TRBV5-1 combines with J gene TRBJ2-1, with 12 bases identical to TRBD2. V was pared by 0 bases and J by 6 bases, with 1 base of the junction left unmatched. This CDR3 has 15 residues. The germline CDR1 and CDR2 sequences are SGHRS and YFSETQ. CDR3 nucleotides: TGCGCCAGCAGCTTGGGGACTAGCGGGACCAATGAGCAGTTCTTC. Encoded protein: CASSLGTSGTNEQFF.

On this clone: The same CDR3 can be traced to other DNA sequences in this sample. V and J are TRBV7-9 and TRBJ1-6; a weak D match, TRBD1 (6 bases). The germline V and J ends were trimmed by 5 bases and 5 bases, with 13 bases remaining between them. CDR1 SEHNR and CDR2 FQNEAQ come from the germline V gene (reference sequence). This CDR3 has 15 residues. CDR3: CASSLNAGDNSPLHF. CDR3 nucleotide sequence: TGTGCCAGCAGCCTCAACGCAGGGGATAATTCACCCCTCCACTTT.

The chain carries TRBV6-5 and TRBJ2-7, with 7 bases that match TRBD1. The germline V gene encodes CDR1 MNHEY and CDR2 SVGAGI. Losses at the gene ends were 6 bases for V and 0 bases for J; bases not matched to a gene: 5. CDR3 size: 14 residues. The CDR3 loop is CASSPDRSSYEQYF. Here the CDR3 DNA reads TGTGCCAGCAGCCCGGACAGGAGCTCCTACGAGCAGTACTTC.

The V call is TRBV10-3, the J call TRBJ1-2; D is possibly TRBD1 (6 bases). The germline gives CDR1 ENHRY, CDR2 SYGVKD. The length of the CDR3 is 11 residues. Trimming removed 11 bases at V and 4 bases at J, with 11 bases between. The CDR3 region has the DNA TGTGCCGTTGTAGGGGGCTATGGCTACACCTTC. It yields the protein CAVVGGYGYTF.

This rearrangement joins TRBV18 to TRBJ2-3, with D unresolved. Trimming removed 0 bases from V and 0 bases from J, with 7 bases in between. This CDR3 is built from 15 residues. Germline CDR1 reads KGHSH; CDR2 reads LQKENI. Here the CDR3 DNA reads TGTGCCAGCTCACCACCACTGAGTAGCACAGATACGCAGTATTTT. Encoded protein: CASSPPLSSTDTQYF.